This TCR beta chain came from a study of CD8+CD57+ T cells in acquired aplastic anemia. Whole-study context: DNA per sorted CD4+ or CD8+ sample ranged about 0.2 to 30 ug, averaging about 3.4 ug. Findings and limits, study-wide: It was found that more than 25 CD8+ CDR3 sequences were shared between patients and controls. Controls did not differ significantly from patients in CD8+ Simpson's diversity.

Patients included in sequencing had previously demonstrated CD8+CD57+ cell expansion by flow cytometry. No therapy was given to patients before blood sampling. Using genomic DNA as the template, TCR beta VDJ and CDR3 profiling was carried out. TCRdb reprocessed the reads with MiXCR, giving one entry per CDR3 protein. The table shows under 500,000 distinct CDR3 sequences, with less than 35% occurring only once. This clonotype was found many times. Its target is unknown. The CDR3 is 12 amino acids. CDR1 and CDR2 (germline): SGHDT, YYEEEE. The ends lost 3 bases at V and 8 bases at J; junction bases unmatched: 4.

The gene calls are TRBV5-6 and TRBJ1-2; 7 positions match TRBD1. The clonotype originates from a human donor with aplastic anemia. The specimen sequenced was sorted CD4+, CD8+, or CD8+CD57+ T cells (not recorded which) from PBMCs. CDR3 loop: CASSYRTGGYTF. In DNA, the CDR3 is TGTGCCAGCAGCTACCGGACAGGCGGCTACACCTTC.